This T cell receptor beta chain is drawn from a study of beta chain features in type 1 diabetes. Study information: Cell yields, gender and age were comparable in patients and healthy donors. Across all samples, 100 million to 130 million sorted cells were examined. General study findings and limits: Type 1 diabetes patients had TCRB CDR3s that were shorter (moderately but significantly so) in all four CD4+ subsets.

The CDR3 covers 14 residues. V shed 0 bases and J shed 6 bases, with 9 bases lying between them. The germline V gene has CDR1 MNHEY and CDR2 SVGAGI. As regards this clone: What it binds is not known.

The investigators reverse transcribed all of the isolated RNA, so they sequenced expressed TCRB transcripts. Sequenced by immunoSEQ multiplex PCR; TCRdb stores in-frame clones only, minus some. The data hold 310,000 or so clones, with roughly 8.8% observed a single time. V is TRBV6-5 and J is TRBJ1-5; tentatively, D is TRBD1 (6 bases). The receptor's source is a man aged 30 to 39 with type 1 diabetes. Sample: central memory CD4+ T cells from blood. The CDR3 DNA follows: TGTGCCAGCAGTTACTCCGGGGGCGCTCAGCCCCAGCATTTT. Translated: CASSYSGGAQPQHF.